This T cell receptor (beta chain) came from a study of T cell responses to AZD1222 COVID-19 vaccine. Across the whole study: Some second doses came at about 4 weeks and others at about 12 weeks; these were pooled.

Profiled with immunoSEQ multiplex PCR; TCRdb holds only in-frame clones, not every one. The table lists around 200,000 clones, approximately 93% of them singletons. In regard to this clone: Its specificity is not known.

Study-level points and caveats: Only a handful of AZD1222 recipients were seropositive at baseline. Along spike, vaccine-associated CD4 TCRs were found throughout, with dominance at 160-218 and 743-854. Donors were largely white British and mainly female; clonal diversity was possibly underestimated.

This clonotype was sampled from an adult in good health. The source material was peripheral blood, sampled on day 0 of AZD1222 vaccination.

The chain's CDR3 is CASSLRGIYEQYF. The CDR3 DNA follows: TGTGCCAGCAGTTTAAGGGGGATCTACGAGCAGTACTTC. The chain uses TRBV12-3 or TRBV12-4 and TRBJ2-7, with D possibly being TRBD1 (6 bases). Trimming removed 2 bases from V and 3 bases from J, with 8 bases in between. CDR3 length: 13 residues.